These 32 T cell receptor beta chains share one sample of origin, sequenced in a study of CD8 T cells in ankylosing spondylitis. One entry per CDR3 protein results from TCRdb running MiXCR on the 5' RACE reads. The sample comprises over 100,000 distinct CDR3 sequences, roughly 7.3% of which are singletons, and 12% rests with the top ten. Material for sequencing was blood, either unsorted or a sorted T cell fraction (not recorded which). These TCRs come from a male donor with ankylosing spondylitis or in good health (not recorded which).

This clonotype was counted ten times or more. The rearrangement links TRBV20-1 to TRBJ2-7; no clear D. Germline lookup yields CDR1 DFQATT and CDR2 SNEGSKA (reference sequence). CDR3 length: 14 amino acids. The V and J ends lost 4 bases and 4 bases respectively, with 17 bases between them. CDR3 amino acids: CSAKNRIGLYEQYF. The CDR3 nucleotides read TGCAGTGCTAAAAACCGGATTGGGCTTTACGAGCAGTACTTC.

This clonotype has ten or more counts. The chain recombines TRBV7-6 with TRBJ2-7; TRBD1 aligns across 7 bases. Germline CDR1 is SGHVS and CDR2 is FNYEAQ. The CDR3 has 14 residues. Germline trimming cut 0 bases from V and 2 bases from J; bases unmatched to any gene: 1. In nucleotides, the CDR3 is TGTGCCAGCAGCTTAGCACAGGGGACCTACGAGCAGTACTTC. Translation gives CASSLAQGTYEQYF. Drawing the rest from reference TRBV7-6 and TRBJ2-7, the complete variable domain is GAGVSQSPRYKVTKRGQDVALRCDPISGHVSLYWYRQALGQGPEFLTYFNYEAQQDKSGLPNDRFSAERPEGSISTLTIQRTEQRDSAMYRCASSLAQGTYEQYFGPGTRLTVT.

This clonotype was counted ten times or more. V gene TRBV5-1 combines with J gene TRBJ2-3; 12 bases line up with TRBD2. Germline V CDR1 and CDR2: SGHRS, YFSETQ. The trim removed 0 bases at V and 4 bases at J, leaving 6 bases unmatched. The CDR3 sequence is 17 residues long. DNA of the CDR3: TGCGCCAGCAGCTTGGGACTAGCGGGAGTAGGTGCAGATACGCAGTATTTT. Translation: CASSLGLAGVGADTQYF.

The J gene is TRBJ1-5, the V gene TRBV5-1; 10 bases fit TRBD1. The CDR3 totals 16 residues. The trim removed 4 bases at V and 0 bases at J, leaving 4 bases unmatched. Germline loops: CDR1 SGHRS, CDR2 YFSETQ. CDR3 amino acids: CASSAGTGASNQPQHF. CDR3 nucleotides: TGCGCCAGCAGCGCCGGGACAGGGGCTAGCAATCAGCCCCAGCATTTT.

This clonotype was recorded at least ten times. This rearrangement joins TRBV7-6 to TRBJ2-2; D unresolved. The CDR3 covers 13 residues. In germline, CDR1 is SGHVS, CDR2 FNYEAQ. Trimming stripped 5 bases from V and 10 bases from J, with 14 bases between. CDR3 DNA sequence: TGTGCCAGCAGCCCCGATATTGCTGCGGAGCTGTTTTTT. Amino acids: CASSPDIAAELFF.

This clonotype was recorded at least ten times. The rearrangement uses TRBV29-1 and TRBJ2-1; D might be TRBD2 (6 bases). The V and J ends lost 1 base and 1 base respectively, with 8 bases between them. Germline CDR1 SQVTM, CDR2 ANQGSEA. CDR3 size: 14 residues. CDR3 nucleotide sequence: TGCAGCGTTGAAGGCGGGGATTCCTACAATGAGCAGTTCTTC. It specifies CSVEGGDSYNEQFF.

This clonotype turned up a few times. The CDR3 spells CASSTRPLAGGSYNEQFF. The CDR3, as DNA: TGTGCCAGCAGTACGAGACCGTTAGCGGGAGGATCCTACAATGAGCAGTTCTTC. The chain joins TRBV7-8 to TRBJ2-1, with 10 bases fitting TRBD2. V shed 6 bases and J 1 base; nucleotides not matched to a gene: 12. The CDR3 sequence is 18 residues long. In germline, CDR1 is SGHVS, CDR2 FQNEAQ.

There are many counts of this clonotype. The chain recombines TRBV7-6 with TRBJ1-1; D remains unclear. The CDR3 sequence is 14 residues long. Trimming stripped 5 bases from V and 3 bases from J, with 13 bases between. CDR1 is SGHVS and CDR2 is FNYEAQ in the germline V gene. CDR3 residues: CASSTNIGYTEAFF. CDR3 in DNA: TGTGCCAGCAGCACCAATATAGGTTACACTGAAGCTTTCTTT.

This clonotype was seen many times. This sequence joins TRBV15 and TRBJ2-2; no reliable D call. Germline CDR1 and CDR2: LNHNV and YYDKDF (reference sequence). This CDR3 has 15 amino acids. Trimming left V 1 base short and J 5 bases short, with 11 bases between. Written as DNA, the CDR3 is TGTGCCACCAGCAGAGGCGGATCCGTAACCGGGGAGCTGTTTTTT. Translation: CATSRGGSVTGELFF.

This clonotype was picked up many times. V gene TRBV27 combines with J gene TRBJ2-1; 9 bases are shared with TRBD2. Germline assignment: CDR1 MNHEY and CDR2 SMNVEV (reference sequence). This CDR3 has 16 residues. Losses at the gene ends were 5 bases for V and 8 bases for J; bases not matched to a gene: 13. The CDR3 nucleotides read TGTGCCAGCAGTCTCCTCGCGGGGGGGCGTATTGATGAGCAGTTCTTC. It is translated as CASSLLAGGRIDEQFF.

This clonotype came up many times. The V gene is TRBV15, the J gene TRBJ1-6; D not resolved. CDR1 and CDR2 (germline): LNHNV, YYDKDF (reference sequence). V was shortened by 0 bases and J by 4 bases, with 7 bases between the two germline ends. There are 15 residues in the CDR3. In DNA form, the CDR3 reads TGTGCCACCAGCAGAGAGGTGGGGTATAATTCACCCCTCCACTTT. As protein: CATSREVGYNSPLHF. The complete variable domain, with remaining parts taken from reference TRBV15 and TRBJ1-6, reads DAMVIQNPRYQVTQFGKPVTLSCSQTLNHNVMYWYQQKSSQAPKLLFHYYDKDFNNEADTPDNFQSRRPNTSFCFLDIRSPGLGDTAMYLCATSREVGYNSPLHFGNGTRLTVT.

The chain combines TRBV7-3 with TRBJ1-1; D is possibly TRBD1 (5 bases). This CDR3 comprises 15 residues. The V end was cut by 0 bases, the J end by 6 bases, with 14 bases between. Looked up from germline, CDR1 is SGHTA and CDR2 is FQGTGA. The CDR3: CASSLTRGVGSEAFF. As DNA, the CDR3 is TGTGCCAGCAGCTTAACAAGAGGGGTCGGTTCTGAAGCTTTCTTT.

This clonotype appeared many times. The rearrangement uses TRBV10-2 and TRBJ2-7; a possible D gene is TRBD1 (5 bases). Trimming left V 8 bases short and J 5 bases short, with 13 bases between. The CDR3 has 12 residues. CDR1 and CDR2 (germline): WSHSY, SAAADI. The CDR3 sequence is CASGAVLNEQYF. The CDR3 DNA is TGCGCCAGCGGGGCGGTGTTGAACGAGCAGTACTTC.

This clonotype was detected ten times or more. The CDR3: CASSSSLGGSMNTEAFF. In nucleotides, the CDR3 is TGCGCCAGCAGCTCCTCCTTGGGCGGAAGTATGAACACTGAAGCTTTCTTT. The genes are TRBV5-1 and TRBJ1-1; D gene ambiguous. This CDR3 contains 17 residues. V lost 3 bases to trimming and J lost 0 bases, with 18 bases between them. Germline V CDR1 and CDR2: SGHRS, YFSETQ. Full variable domain (remainder filled in from reference TRBV5-1 and TRBJ1-1): KAGVTQTPRYLIKTRGQQVTLSCSPISGHRSVSWYQQTPGQGLQFLFEYFSETQRNKGNFPGRFSGRQFSNSRSEMNVSTLELGDSALYLCASSSSLGGSMNTEAFFGQGTRLTVV.

This clonotype has at least ten counts. The chain recombines TRBV12-3 or TRBV12-4 with TRBJ2-3; D may be TRBD1 (6 bases). V lost 5 bases to trimming and J lost 5 bases, with 14 bases between them. The CDR3 totals 14 residues. Here the CDR3 DNA reads TGTGCCAGCAGTGCCATGGCAGGGGTAGATACGCAGTATTTT. Amino acid sequence: CASSAMAGVDTQYF.

Many counts were recorded for this clonotype. The CDR3 here is CASSLAGEQYF. The CDR3 DNA is TGTGCCAGCAGTTTAGCTGGCGAGCAGTACTTC. This chain links TRBV12-3 or TRBV12-4 with TRBJ2-7; D not certain. This CDR3 has 11 residues. The V end was cut by 0 bases, the J end by 6 bases, with 3 bases between.

This clonotype was detected many times. The chain joins TRBV5-1 to TRBJ2-7; D call uncertain. This CDR3 is 18 amino acids long. Trimming stripped 4 bases from V and 0 bases from J, with 23 bases between. Germline V lookup: CDR1 SGHRS, CDR2 YFSETQ. Written as DNA, the CDR3 is TGCGCCAGCAGCCCGGAAGGTGTCAGCTCAAGGTACTCCTACGAGCAGTACTTC. This translates into CASSPEGVSSRYSYEQYF. The whole variable domain, filled in from reference TRBV5-1 and TRBJ2-7, reads KAGVTQTPRYLIKTRGQQVTLSCSPISGHRSVSWYQQTPGQGLQFLFEYFSETQRNKGNFPGRFSGRQFSNSRSEMNVSTLELGDSALYLCASSPEGVSSRYSYEQYFGPGTRLTVT.

This clonotype has a count of ten or more. The chain uses TRBV29-1 and TRBJ1-1; tentatively, D is TRBD1 (6 bases). Germline loops: CDR1 SQVTM, CDR2 ANQGSEA. Trimming took 6 bases from V and 7 from J, leaving 18 bases between them. This CDR3 is 13 amino acids long. CDR3: CSVLGGAIGEAFF. The CDR3 DNA reads as TGCAGCGTACTAGGGGGGGCGATTGGTGAAGCTTTCTTT.

The chain links TRBV29-1 to TRBJ1-2; TRBD1 agrees at 7 bases. V was pared by 6 bases and J by 3 bases, with 4 bases of the junction left unmatched. This CDR3 region has 12 residues. The germline CDR1 and CDR2 sequences are SQVTM and ANQGSEA. The CDR3 reads CSVRGQDYGYTF. The CDR3 DNA is TGCAGCGTCCGCGGACAGGACTATGGCTACACCTTC.

This clonotype was observed a few times. The CDR3: CASSPQAGQITDTQYF. CDR3 bases: TGTGCCAGCAGTCCCCAAGCGGGACAGATCACAGATACGCAGTATTTT. V is TRBV5-4 and J is TRBJ2-3, with D perhaps matching TRBD1 or TRBD2 (7 bases each). This CDR3 has 16 residues. Germline values: CDR1 SGHNT, CDR2 YYREEE (reference sequence). Trimming stripped 5 bases from V and 2 bases from J, with 18 bases between.

This clonotype was detected ten times or more. The V and J genes are TRBV20-1 and TRBJ1-1; the match to TRBD1 covers 8 bases. The CDR3 totals 13 residues. V was pared by 6 bases and J by 5 bases, with 8 bases of the junction left unmatched. Germline loops: CDR1 DFQATT, CDR2 SNEGSKA (reference sequence). The CDR3 here is CSASPRGQTEAFF. CDR3 coding DNA: TGCAGTGCAAGTCCCAGGGGGCAGACTGAAGCTTTCTTT.

This clonotype has ten or more counts. V and J are TRBV20-1 and TRBJ1-5, with D tentatively TRBD1 (5 bases). This CDR3 spans 16 amino acids. The germline V gene has CDR1 DFQATT and CDR2 SNEGSKA (reference sequence). V lost 1 base, J lost 1 base, and 14 bases lay in between. The CDR3 sequence is CSARVPGSVSNQPQHF. Written as DNA, the CDR3 is TGCAGTGCTAGAGTTCCAGGGAGTGTGAGCAATCAGCCCCAGCATTTT.

The rearrangement joins TRBV10-3 to TRBJ1-3; D call uncertain. The germline gives CDR1 ENHRY, CDR2 SYGVKD. The V end lost 4 bases, the J end lost 0 bases, and 13 bases lay between the germline ends. The CDR3 covers 16 residues. The chain's CDR3 is CAISGLGRHSGNTIYF. Written as DNA, the CDR3 is TGTGCCATCAGTGGGCTCGGACGGCACTCTGGAAACACCATATATTTT.

This clonotype came up many times. The chain carries TRBV24-1 and TRBJ2-1, with unresolved D. Germline-derived CDR1 and CDR2 are KGHDR and SFDVKD. Trimming removed 0 bases at V and 9 bases at J, with 8 bases between. The CDR3 loop spans 13 amino acids. The CDR3 reads CATSDLLHGEQFF. The CDR3 DNA reads TGTGCCACCAGTGATTTGCTTCACGGTGAGCAGTTCTTC.

This clonotype was seen at least ten times. This chain links TRBV5-1 with TRBJ1-1; D unresolved. The CDR3 has 14 residues. Germline lookup yields CDR1 SGHRS and CDR2 YFSETQ. V shed 0 bases and J shed 1 base, with 7 bases lying between them. For the CDR3, the DNA is TGCGCCAGCAGCTTGGAAGGCGAGAACACTGAAGCTTTCTTT. This translates into CASSLEGENTEAFF.

The sample holds many counts of this clonotype. V and J are TRBV5-1 and TRBJ2-5; 8 bases line up with TRBD1. The V and J ends lost 3 bases and 1 base, in that order; junction bases with no gene match: 5. Germline assignment: CDR1 SGHRS and CDR2 YFSETQ. The CDR3 runs 15 residues. The CDR3 loop is CASSSTGGTQETQYF. CDR3 coding DNA: TGCGCCAGCAGCTCCACAGGGGGGACCCAAGAGACCCAGTACTTC.

Ten or more counts support this clonotype. CDR3 loop: CASSQAGRGDYGYTF. The CDR3 coding sequence is TGCGCCAGCAGCCAGGCGGGACGGGGGGACTATGGCTACACCTTC. This chain uses TRBV4-1 with TRBJ1-2, with D perhaps TRBD1 (5 bases). Germline V gene data show CDR1 as MGHRA and CDR2 as YSYEKL. The V gene lost 3 bases and the J gene lost 3 bases, with 14 bases spanning the gap. There are 15 residues in the CDR3.

There are a few counts of this clonotype. The rearrangement uses TRBV30 and TRBJ1-2; the match to TRBD1 covers 7 bases. V shed 1 base and J 5 bases; nucleotides not matched to a gene: 10. CDR1 GTSNPN and CDR2 SVGIG come from the germline V gene (reference sequence). This CDR3 spans 15 amino acids. The CDR3: CAWSAGTEASYGYTF. Here the CDR3 DNA reads TGTGCCTGGAGTGCCGGGACAGAAGCTTCGTATGGCTACACCTTC.

This clonotype has at least ten counts. The chain has TRBV7-3 and TRBJ2-3; a possible D gene is TRBD2 (6 bases). The germline V gene has CDR1 SGHTA and CDR2 FQGTGA. The V and J ends lost 1 base and 4 bases respectively, with 15 bases between them. The CDR3 has 16 residues. CDR3 region: CASSLILGLGADTQYF. CDR3 DNA sequence: TGTGCCAGCAGCTTAATCCTGGGACTCGGCGCAGATACGCAGTATTTT. The variable domain in full, completed from reference TRBV7-3 and TRBJ2-3, reads GAGVSQTPSNKVTEKGKYVELRCDPISGHTALYWYRQSLGQGPEFLIYFQGTGAADDSGLPNDRFFAVRPEGSVSTLKIQRTERGDSAVYLCASSLILGLGADTQYFGPGTRLTVL.

This clonotype has ten or more counts. The gene calls are TRBV4-1 and TRBJ2-3; D remains unclear. CDR3 length equals 15 residues. Trimming took off 2 bases at V and 3 bases at J, with 12 bases between the two ends. The germline CDR1 and CDR2 sequences are MGHRA and YSYEKL. The CDR3 sequence is CASSQQEGLTDTQYF. The CDR3 DNA reads as TGCGCCAGCAGCCAACAAGAAGGCCTTACAGATACGCAGTATTTT.

This clonotype came up many times. J is TRBJ2-1 and V is TRBV7-2; 9 bases align to TRBD2. The CDR3 has 15 residues. CDR1 is SGHTA, CDR2 FQGNSA, per germline. V lost 3 bases and J lost 7; bases outside the gene matches: 7. The CDR3 bases are TGTGCCAGCAGCTTTGCGGGGGGGCCCTTGAATGAGCAGTTCTTC. It encodes CASSFAGGPLNEQFF.

This clonotype was found many times. V is TRBV7-2 and J is TRBJ1-4, with D tentatively TRBD1 (5 bases). The CDR3 has 14 amino acids. The V gene's germline CDR1 is SGHTA and CDR2 FQGNSA. V shed 4 bases and J shed 8 bases, with 14 bases lying between them. CDR3 DNA: TGTGCCAGCAGCTCCCGAATGGGGGGGGAAAAACTGTTTTTT. It encodes CASSSRMGGEKLFF.